This TCR beta chain was profiled in a study of T cells after yellow fever vaccination. For the study at large: Fractions with few cells were prepared using SMART-Seq v4 Ultra Low Input. Study outcomes and limitations: Relatively few clonotypes were ones that appeared in both CD4 and CD8 compartments. A large majority of primary-vaccination clones showed up again after the booster (under 98% CD4, 75% to 90% CD8).

This clonotype was seen repeatedly, ten times or more. Its target is unknown. The junction differs from germline at one of its ends, possibly a read error. Germline lookup yields CDR1 SGHKS and CDR2 YYEKEE (reference sequence). The CDR3 loop spans 12 amino acids. They built TCR cDNA with 5'RACE template switching, a step that put in a universal primer site and UMIs. TCRdb re-called the 5' RACE reads with MiXCR, one entry per CDR3 protein. The sample lists under 550,000 distinct CDR3 sequences; 20% to 25% were seen once. This specimen consisted of PBMCs, obtained roughly 20 days after the first yellow fever vaccination. The receptor was isolated from a young man who received the YFV17D yellow fever vaccine. The rearrangement links TRBV5-5 to TRBJ2-7; D remains unclear. The DNA of the CDR3 is TGCGCCAGCAGTAGCCCAGCCTACGAGCAGTACTTC. This encodes CASSSPAYEQYF. The full variable domain, with the rest looked up from reference TRBV5-5 and TRBJ2-7, is DAGVTQSPTHLIKTRGQQVTLRCSPISGHKSVSWYQQVLGQGPQFIFQYYEKEERGRGNFPDRFSARQFPNYSSELNVNALLLGDSALYLCASSSPAYEQYFGPGTRLTVT.